This note documents a single T cell receptor beta chain sequence. Its matching antigen is unknown. Trimming took 3 bases from V and 11 from J, leaving 17 bases between them. This CDR3 spans 13 amino acids. Germline V gene sequence: CDR1 GTSNPN, CDR2 SVGIG (reference sequence). The sample originates from a study of PD-1 blockade in classical Hodgkin lymphoma. Study conclusions and caveats: Patients who responded completely had about the same baseline diversity as newly diagnosed patients.

Brentuximab vedotin exposure varied among the patients, all of whom had relapsed after autologous stem cell transplantation. Assay used: immunoSEQ multiplex PCR; TCRdb lists only in-frame clones, some missing. Among tens of thousands of clones listed, approximately 70% were seen once. The gene calls are TRBV30 and TRBJ1-5; TRBD1 is a possible D gene (5 bases). This sequence was found in a human donor with classical Hodgkin lymphoma. The material sequenced was peripheral blood mononuclear cells (PBMCs), taken at baseline. CDR3 loop: CAWRQGALEAQHF. The CDR3 DNA is TGTGCCTGGAGGCAGGGCGCCTTGGAGGCCCAGCATTTT.